The 30 T cell receptor beta chains presented below share a single source sample, sequenced in a study of cytomegalovirus exposure and HLA in healthy donors. This PCR relied on a set of 60 Vbeta primers and 13 Jbeta primers. The assay was immunoSEQ multiplex PCR, and TCRdb's table has in-frame clones only and misses some. This repertoire includes around 63,000 clones. Sequencing was carried out using PBMCs. These TCRs come from a woman aged 25-40 years in good health and CMV-seronegative.

This chain connects TRBV29-1 to TRBJ2-7; D is uncertain. The V end lost 7 bases, the J end lost 2 bases, and 9 bases lay between the germline ends. CDR1 and CDR2 (germline): SQVTM, ANQGSEA. This CDR3 is 11 amino acids long. The CDR3 is CSATKTYEQYF. DNA for the CDR3: TGCAGCGCCACTAAGACCTACGAGCAGTACTTC.

The rearrangement uses TRBV15 and TRBJ2-1, with 15 bases fitting TRBD2. Germline loops: CDR1 LNHNV, CDR2 YYDKDF (reference sequence). With V trimmed by 4 bases and J by 7 bases, 5 bases remained unmatched. The CDR3 has 16 amino acids. The CDR3, as DNA: TGTGCCACCAGCATAACCGGGACTAGCGGGAGGAATGAGCAGTTCTTC. It is translated as CATSITGTSGRNEQFF.

Regarding this clone: At one of its ends the junction is not consistent with the germline gene, which may arise from a read error. The genes are TRBV7-7 and TRBJ2-5; 8 nucleotides agree with TRBD1. Germline CDR1 and CDR2: SSHAT and FNYEAQ (reference sequence). CDR3 size: 14 residues. CDR3 bases: TGTGCTAGCAGCCCCCGGACAGGGCGGGAGACCCAGTACTTC. It specifies CASSPRTGRETQYF.

The chain couples TRBV6-5 to TRBJ2-1; 8 nucleotides align to TRBD2. This CDR3 comprises 16 residues. CDR1 and CDR2 (germline): MNHEY, SVGAGI. The V and J ends lost 2 bases and 3 bases, in that order; junction bases with no gene match: 6. The CDR3 sequence is CASSYTSGGFYNEQFF. The CDR3 DNA is TGTGCCAGCAGTTACACCTCGGGGGGGTTCTACAATGAGCAGTTCTTC.

V usage is TRBV10-3 and J usage is TRBJ2-7, with 8 bases fitting TRBD2. The CDR3 covers 13 residues. Germline CDR1 is ENHRY and CDR2 is SYGVKD. The V segment lost 6 bases and the J segment 5 bases; nucleotides outside the gene matches: 6. The CDR3 protein is CAISGTGGHEQYF. CDR3 nucleotide sequence: TGTGCCATCAGCGGGACGGGAGGGCACGAGCAGTACTTC.

The chain couples TRBV28 to TRBJ2-7, with D hard to call. V gave up 7 bases and J gave up 2 bases, with 6 bases separating them. Looked up from germline, CDR1 is MDHEN and CDR2 is SYDVKM. This CDR3 is built from 11 residues. CDR3 amino acids: CASTDTYEQYF. The CDR3 bases are TGTGCCAGCACTGACACCTACGAGCAGTACTTC.

V gene TRBV6-5 combines with J gene TRBJ2-7; 7 bases line up with TRBD2. Losses at the gene ends were 6 bases for V and 4 bases for J; bases not matched to a gene: 12. The CDR3 contains 15 residues. CDR1 and CDR2 from the germline V gene are MNHEY and SVGAGI. CDR3 DNA: TGTGCCAGCAGCCTAGCGTGGCGGGGGAAATACGAGCAGTACTTC. Its translation: CASSLAWRGKYEQYF.

V gene TRBV7-2 combines with J gene TRBJ2-7; possibly TRBD1 for D (6 bases). The CDR3 loop spans 16 amino acids. Between the trimmed V and J ends, which lost 4 bases and 1 base, there was a span of 17 bases. In germline, CDR1 is SGHTA, CDR2 FQGNSA. In DNA form, the CDR3 reads TGTGCCAGCAGCTCCAAAACAGACAGGCTTTCCTACGAGCAGTACTTC. Encoded protein: CASSSKTDRLSYEQYF.

This sequence joins TRBV5-4 and TRBJ2-2; 9 positions match TRBD2. V lost 3 bases to trimming and J lost 0 bases; unmatched junction nucleotides: 6. Germline V lookup: CDR1 SGHNT, CDR2 YYREEE (reference sequence). The CDR3 has 17 amino acids. The chain's CDR3 is CASSSVIAGANTGELFF. CDR3 coding DNA: TGTGCCAGCAGCTCGGTTATAGCGGGGGCGAACACCGGGGAGCTGTTTTTT.

This chain connects TRBV4-2 to TRBJ2-5, with 9 bases fitting TRBD2. Trimming at V came to 0 bases and at J to 0 bases, leaving 5 bases not matched to a gene. Germline CDR1 is LGHNA and CDR2 is YNFKEQ. The CDR3 is 17 amino acids. CDR3 residues: CASSQDTAGGYQETQYF. CDR3 in DNA: TGTGCCAGCAGCCAAGATACTGCGGGGGGGTACCAAGAGACCCAGTACTTC.

The rearrangement joins TRBV30 to TRBJ2-1; 10 bases fit TRBD2. Trimming at V came to 2 bases and at J to 9 bases, leaving 19 bases not matched to a gene. The CDR3 contains 18 residues. CDR1 is GTSNPN, CDR2 SVGIG, per germline (reference sequence). The CDR3: CAWSPFLIAGGLPTEQFF. CDR3 sequence (DNA): TGTGCCTGGAGTCCATTCCTTATAGCGGGAGGCCTGCCGACTGAGCAGTTCTTC.

The rearrangement links TRBV28 to TRBJ1-2; 11 positions match TRBD1. Trimming at V came to 7 bases and at J to 7 bases, leaving 14 bases not matched to a gene. This CDR3 comprises 16 residues. Germline lookup yields CDR1 MDHEN and CDR2 SYDVKM. The CDR3 region has the DNA TGTGCCAGCACCATCTTCCCTGGACAGGGGGCAGGTGGCTACACCTTC. It translates to CASTIFPGQGAGGYTF.

The chain is built from TRBV28 and TRBJ1-1; the match to TRBD1 covers 10 bases. The CDR3 length is 15 residues. The germline V gene encodes CDR1 MDHEN and CDR2 SYDVKM. The trim removed 3 bases at V and 7 bases at J, leaving 8 bases unmatched. In DNA, the CDR3 is TGTGCCAGCAGTTTTCCCCGGGACAGGGGTTTTGAAGCTTTCTTT. Its protein is CASSFPRDRGFEAFF. Full variable domain (remainder filled in from reference TRBV28 and TRBJ1-1): DVKVTQSSRYLVKRTGEKVFLECVQDMDHENMFWYRQDPGLGLRLIYFSYDVKMKEKGDIPEGYSVSREKKERFSLILESASTNQTSMYLCASSFPRDRGFEAFFGQGTRLTVV.

The chain has TRBV5-6 and TRBJ1-5, with 7 bases that match TRBD1. The V and J ends lost 0 bases and 4 bases, in that order; junction bases with no gene match: 7. This CDR3 has 16 residues. Germline V CDR1 and CDR2: SGHDT, YYEEEE. The CDR3 sequence is CASSLAETGRNQPQHF. Here the CDR3 DNA reads TGTGCCAGCAGCTTGGCCGAGACAGGGCGTAATCAGCCCCAGCATTTT.

About this clone itself: A junction boundary mismatches the germline segment, possibly from a read error. The same CDR3 also results from other DNA sequences found in this sample. The genes are TRBV30 and TRBJ1-6; 9 bases match TRBD1. This CDR3 is 14 amino acids long. Germline CDR1 and CDR2: GTSNPN and SVGIG (reference sequence). CDR3 region: CAWSIQGARSPLHF. The CDR3 region has the DNA TGTGCCTGGAGTATACAGGGGGCCCGGTCACCCCTACACTTT.

CDR3 residues: CASEREGYYEQYF. The CDR3 DNA sequence: TGTGCCAGTGAGCGAGAGGGTTACTACGAGCAGTACTTC. The chain joins TRBV28 to TRBJ2-7; D might be TRBD2 (5 bases). The CDR3 is 13 amino acids. Trimming removed 9 bases at V and 3 bases at J, with 15 bases between. Germline assignment: CDR1 MDHEN and CDR2 SYDVKM.

The chain recombines TRBV4-1 with TRBJ2-1; tentative D call: TRBD2 (6 bases). Trimming stripped 4 bases from V and 4 bases from J, with 14 bases between. In germline, CDR1 is MGHRA, CDR2 YSYEKL. The CDR3 covers 15 residues. The CDR3 DNA follows: TGCGCCAGCAGCCTGGGCCTAGCGCCTTACAATGAGCAGTTCTTC. Translated, it gives CASSLGLAPYNEQFF.

The chain recombines TRBV18 with TRBJ2-7; 9 bases line up with TRBD1. Germline CDR1 is KGHSH and CDR2 is LQKENI. The CDR3 is 14 residues long. V gave up 3 bases and J gave up 5 bases; unmatched junction bases: 5. This CDR3 is CASSPWDREDEQYF. CDR3 nucleotides: TGTGCCAGCTCACCCTGGGACAGGGAAGACGAGCAGTACTTC.

The CDR3 protein is CSVETGGETQYF. CDR3 sequence (DNA): TGCAGCGTTGAGACGGGGGGAGAGACCCAGTACTTC. The chain couples TRBV29-1 to TRBJ2-5, with 7 bases fitting TRBD2. J was trimmed by 4 bases and V by 3 bases; bases with no gene match: 2. Germline values: CDR1 SQVTM, CDR2 ANQGSEA. The CDR3 is 12 amino acids.

The chain couples TRBV5-1 to TRBJ1-3; D is perhaps TRBD1 (5 bases). Germline assignment: CDR1 SGHRS and CDR2 YFSETQ. The CDR3 is made up of 16 amino acids. V was clipped by 4 bases and J by 3 bases, with 17 bases between them. In DNA form, the CDR3 reads TGCGCCAGCAGCCCACTGCTGACAGAATTTGGAAACACCATATATTTT. Its translation is CASSPLLTEFGNTIYF.

V is TRBV29-1 and J is TRBJ1-5; 9 bases fit TRBD1. J gave up 7 bases and V 6 bases, and 10 bases lay outside the gene matches. Germline V gene lookup returns CDR1 SQVTM and CDR2 ANQGSEA. The CDR3 loop spans 14 amino acids. The CDR3 reads CSVGDGQGRQPQHF. The CDR3 bases are TGCAGCGTCGGGGACGGACAGGGGAGACAGCCCCAGCATTTT.

The chain recombines TRBV28 with TRBJ1-2, with 9 bases aligning to TRBD1. The J segment lost 3 bases and the V segment lost 5 bases, leaving 10 bases of the junction unmatched. From germline, CDR1 is MDHEN and CDR2 SYDVKM. The CDR3 spans 16 residues. The CDR3 spells CASSHAGTGRDYGYTF. In DNA, the CDR3 is TGTGCCAGCAGTCATGCCGGGACAGGGAGGGACTATGGCTACACCTTC.

The CDR3 protein is CASRLARTGGRDTQYF. DNA for the CDR3: TGTGCCAGCAGACTTGCACGGACAGGGGGGAGAGATACGCAGTATTTT. The chain joins TRBV5-4 to TRBJ2-3; TRBD1 agrees at 10 bases. This CDR3 is 16 amino acids long. J gave up 5 bases and V 5 bases, and 11 bases lay outside the gene matches. Germline V gene data show CDR1 as SGHNT and CDR2 as YYREEE (reference sequence).

The V gene is TRBV19, the J gene TRBJ2-7; TRBD1 aligns across 8 bases. CDR3 size: 15 residues. Germline V gives CDR1 LNHDA, CDR2 SQIVND (reference sequence). The J segment lost 1 base and the V segment lost 5 bases, leaving 7 bases of the junction unmatched. CDR3 DNA sequence: TGTGCCAGTAGTGTCAGGGGGCTCGGGTCCTACGAGCAGTACTTC. It specifies CASSVRGLGSYEQYF.

The V gene is TRBV4-1, the J gene TRBJ1-4, with 10 bases that match TRBD1. After removal of 4 bases from V and 7 bases from J, the junction contained 0 bases not matched to a gene. This CDR3 region has 13 residues. CDR1 MGHRA and CDR2 YSYEKL come from the germline V gene. DNA for the CDR3: TGCGCCAGCAGCCGGACAGGGGGTGAAAAACTGTTTTTT. This sequence encodes CASSRTGGEKLFF.

J is TRBJ2-1 and V is TRBV11-2, with TRBD2 matching 10 bases. The CDR3 extends over 15 amino acids. The germline gives CDR1 SGHAT, CDR2 FQNNGV. With V trimmed by 5 bases and J by 5 bases, 6 bases remained unmatched. CDR3 residues: CASSLSGGADNEQFF. The CDR3 bases are TGTGCCAGCAGCCTGAGCGGGGGGGCCGACAATGAGCAGTTCTTC.

This sequence joins TRBV10-3 and TRBJ2-5, with TRBD1 matching over 9 bases. Germline V CDR1 and CDR2: ENHRY, SYGVKD. CDR3 length equals 14 residues. With V trimmed by 6 bases and J by 1 base, 3 bases remained unmatched. The CDR3 sequence is CAIRGDRVQETQYF. Here the CDR3 DNA reads TGTGCCATCAGGGGGGACAGGGTCCAAGAGACCCAGTACTTC.

This clone is labeled medium-sized based on frequency. This chain links TRBV6-6 with TRBJ1-5, with D possibly TRBD1 on 5 matching bases. The CDR3 is made up of 16 amino acids. Between the trimmed V and J ends, which lost 2 bases and 3 bases, there was a span of 14 bases. Germline V gives CDR1 MNHNY, CDR2 SVGAGI (reference sequence). The CDR3 region has the DNA TGTGCCAGCAGTTACGGGGCGGGCGGGGACAATCAGCCCCAGCATTTT. Protein sequence: CASSYGAGGDNQPQHF.

The rearrangement uses TRBV18 and TRBJ2-5; 8 bases agree with TRBD2. The CDR3 is made up of 16 amino acids. Trimming cost V 3 bases and J 4 bases; bases outside gene matches: 10. Germline-derived CDR1 and CDR2 are KGHSH and LQKENI. The CDR3 DNA sequence: TGTGCCAGCTCACCTAGAACGGGGGGGATTGGAGAGACCCAGTACTTC. Its protein product is CASSPRTGGIGETQYF.

The chain links TRBV19 to TRBJ1-5; 7 bases are a match to TRBD1. Germline-derived CDR1 and CDR2 are LNHDA and SQIVND (reference sequence). The CDR3 sequence is 14 residues long. Trimming cost V 2 bases and J 5 bases; bases outside gene matches: 3. The CDR3 protein is CASSIKGAYQPQHF. For the CDR3, the DNA is TGTGCCAGTAGTATAAAGGGGGCCTATCAGCCCCAGCATTTT.